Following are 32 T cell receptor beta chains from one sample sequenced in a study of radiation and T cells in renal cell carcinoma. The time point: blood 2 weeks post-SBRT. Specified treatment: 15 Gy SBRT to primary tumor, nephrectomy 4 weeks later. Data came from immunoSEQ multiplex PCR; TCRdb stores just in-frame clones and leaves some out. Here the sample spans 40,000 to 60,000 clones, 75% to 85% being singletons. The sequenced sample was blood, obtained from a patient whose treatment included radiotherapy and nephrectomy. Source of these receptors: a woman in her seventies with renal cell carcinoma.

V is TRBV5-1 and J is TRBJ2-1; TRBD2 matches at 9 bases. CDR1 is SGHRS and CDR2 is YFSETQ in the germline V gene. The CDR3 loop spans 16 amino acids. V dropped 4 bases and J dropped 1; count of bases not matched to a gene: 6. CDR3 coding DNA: TGCGCCAGCAGCCCTGGAAGCGGGAGGTCCTACAATGAGCAGTTCTTC. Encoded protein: CASSPGSGRSYNEQFF.

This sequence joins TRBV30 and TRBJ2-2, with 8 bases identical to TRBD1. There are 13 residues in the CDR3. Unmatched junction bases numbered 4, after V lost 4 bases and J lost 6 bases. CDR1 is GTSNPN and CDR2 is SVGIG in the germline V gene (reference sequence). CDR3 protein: CAWKTGEAGELFF. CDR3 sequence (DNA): TGTGCCTGGAAGACAGGGGAGGCCGGGGAGCTGTTTTTT. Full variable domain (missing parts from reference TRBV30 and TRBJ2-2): SQTIHQWPATLVQPVGSPLSLECTVEGTSNPNLYWYRQAAGRGLQLLFYSVGIGQISSEVPQNLSASRPQDRQFILSSKKLLLSDSGFYLCAWKTGEAGELFFGEGSRLTVL.

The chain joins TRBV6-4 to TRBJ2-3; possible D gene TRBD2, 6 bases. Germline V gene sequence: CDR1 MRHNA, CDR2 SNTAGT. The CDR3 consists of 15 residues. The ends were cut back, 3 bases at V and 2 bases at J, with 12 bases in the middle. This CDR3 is CASSESGADTDTQYF. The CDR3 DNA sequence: TGTGCCAGCAGTGAATCGGGAGCGGACACAGATACGCAGTATTTT.

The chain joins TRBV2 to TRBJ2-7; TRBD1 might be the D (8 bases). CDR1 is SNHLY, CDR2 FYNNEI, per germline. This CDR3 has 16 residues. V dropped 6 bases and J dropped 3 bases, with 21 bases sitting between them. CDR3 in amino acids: CASREHSGTGYYEQYF. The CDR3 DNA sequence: TGTGCCAGCAGGGAACACAGCGGGACAGGCTACTACGAGCAGTACTTC.

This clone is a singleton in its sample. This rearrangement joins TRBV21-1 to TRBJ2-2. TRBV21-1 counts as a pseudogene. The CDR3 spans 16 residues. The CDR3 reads CASSKVKTGGTGELFF. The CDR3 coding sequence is TGTGCCAGCAGCAAAGTAAAAACAGGCGGGACCGGGGAGCTGTTTTTT.

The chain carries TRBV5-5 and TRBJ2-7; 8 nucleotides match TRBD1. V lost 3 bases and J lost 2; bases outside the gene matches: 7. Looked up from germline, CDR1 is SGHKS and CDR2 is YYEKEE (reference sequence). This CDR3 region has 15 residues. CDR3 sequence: CASSSATGAAYEQYF. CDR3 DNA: TGTGCCAGCAGCTCCGCGACAGGGGCGGCCTACGAGCAGTACTTC.

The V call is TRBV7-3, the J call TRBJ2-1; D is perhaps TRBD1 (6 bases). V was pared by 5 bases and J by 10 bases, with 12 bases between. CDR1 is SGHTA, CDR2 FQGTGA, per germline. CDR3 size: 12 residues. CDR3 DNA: TGTGCCAGCAGCCCAACAGGGCGAGAGCAGTTCTTC. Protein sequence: CASSPTGREQFF.

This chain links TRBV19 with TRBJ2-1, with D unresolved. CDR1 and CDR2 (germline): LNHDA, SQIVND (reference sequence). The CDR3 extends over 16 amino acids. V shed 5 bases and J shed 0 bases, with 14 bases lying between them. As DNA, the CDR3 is TGTGCCAGTAGTCTCCGCGTGGGTCTCTCCTACAATGAGCAGTTCTTC. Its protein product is CASSLRVGLSYNEQFF.

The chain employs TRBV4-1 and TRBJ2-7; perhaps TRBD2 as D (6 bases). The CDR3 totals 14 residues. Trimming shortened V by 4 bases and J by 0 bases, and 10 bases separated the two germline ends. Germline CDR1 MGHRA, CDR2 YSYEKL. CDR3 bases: TGCGCCAGCAGCCCGCCGACTAGCTCCTACGAGCAGTACTTC. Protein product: CASSPPTSSYEQYF.

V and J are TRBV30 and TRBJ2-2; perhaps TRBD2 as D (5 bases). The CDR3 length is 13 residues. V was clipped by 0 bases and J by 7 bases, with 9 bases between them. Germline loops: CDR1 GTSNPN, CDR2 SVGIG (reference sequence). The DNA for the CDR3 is TGTGCCTGGAGTGTAAGGGAGCTCGGGGAGCTGTTTTTT. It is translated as CAWSVRELGELFF.

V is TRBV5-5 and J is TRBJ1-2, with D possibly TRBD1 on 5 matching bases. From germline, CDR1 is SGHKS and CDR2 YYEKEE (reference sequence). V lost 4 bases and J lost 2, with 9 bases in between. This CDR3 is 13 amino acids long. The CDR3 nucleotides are TGTGCCAGCAGCCGCGGGGGGAACTATGGCTACACCTTC. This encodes CASSRGGNYGYTF.

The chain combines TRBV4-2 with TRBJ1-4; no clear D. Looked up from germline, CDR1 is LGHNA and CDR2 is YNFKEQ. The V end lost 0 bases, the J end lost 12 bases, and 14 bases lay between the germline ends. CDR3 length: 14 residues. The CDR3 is CASSQDSGMRELFF. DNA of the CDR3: TGTGCCAGCAGCCAAGATTCGGGGATGAGGGAACTGTTTTTT.

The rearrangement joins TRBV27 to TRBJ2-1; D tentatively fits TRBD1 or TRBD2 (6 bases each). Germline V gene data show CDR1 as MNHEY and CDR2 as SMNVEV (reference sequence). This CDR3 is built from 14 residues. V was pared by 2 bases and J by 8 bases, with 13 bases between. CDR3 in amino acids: CASSLLGGLDEQFF. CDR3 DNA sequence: TGTGCCAGCAGTTTACTGGGGGGCCTCGATGAGCAGTTCTTC.

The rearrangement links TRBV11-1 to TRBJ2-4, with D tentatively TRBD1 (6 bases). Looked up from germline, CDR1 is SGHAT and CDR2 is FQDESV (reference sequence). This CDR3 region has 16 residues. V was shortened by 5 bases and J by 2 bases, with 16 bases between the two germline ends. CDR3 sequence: CASSARAQGTKNIQYF. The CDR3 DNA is TGTGCCAGCAGCGCGCGGGCGCAGGGGACCAAAAACATTCAGTACTTC.

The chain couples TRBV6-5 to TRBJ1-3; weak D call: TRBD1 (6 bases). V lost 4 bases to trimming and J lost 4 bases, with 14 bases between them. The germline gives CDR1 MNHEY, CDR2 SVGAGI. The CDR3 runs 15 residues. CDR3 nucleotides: TGTGCCAGCAGTTTCCAGGGGACGCTCGGAAACACCATATATTTT. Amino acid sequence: CASSFQGTLGNTIYF.

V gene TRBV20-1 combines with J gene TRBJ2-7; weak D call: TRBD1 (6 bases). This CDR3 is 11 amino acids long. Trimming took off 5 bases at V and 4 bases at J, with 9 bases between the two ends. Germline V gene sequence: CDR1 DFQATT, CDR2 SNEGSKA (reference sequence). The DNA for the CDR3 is TGCAGTGCTTACAGGGAATACGAGCAGTACTTC. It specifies CSAYREYEQYF.

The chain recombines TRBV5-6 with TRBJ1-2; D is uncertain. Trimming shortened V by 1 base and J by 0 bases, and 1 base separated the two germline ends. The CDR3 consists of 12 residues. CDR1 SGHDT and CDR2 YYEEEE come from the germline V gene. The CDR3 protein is CASSLSNYGYTF. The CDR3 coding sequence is TGTGCCAGCAGCTTGTCTAACTATGGCTACACCTTC.

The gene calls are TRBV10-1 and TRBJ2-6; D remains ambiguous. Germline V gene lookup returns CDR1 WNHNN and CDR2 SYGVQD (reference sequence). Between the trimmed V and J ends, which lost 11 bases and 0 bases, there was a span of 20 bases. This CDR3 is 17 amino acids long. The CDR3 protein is CAPRIGCTSSGANVLTF. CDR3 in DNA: TGCGCCCCCCGGATAGGCTGCACCAGCTCTGGGGCCAACGTCCTGACTTTC.

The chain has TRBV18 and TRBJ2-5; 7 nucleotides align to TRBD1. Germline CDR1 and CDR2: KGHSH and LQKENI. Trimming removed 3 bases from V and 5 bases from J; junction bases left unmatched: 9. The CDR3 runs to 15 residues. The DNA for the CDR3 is TGTGCCAGCTCACCGAGACAGGGCATGGAGGAGACCCAGTACTTC. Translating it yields CASSPRQGMEETQYF.

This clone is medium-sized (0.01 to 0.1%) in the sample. The CDR3 DNA reads as TGTGCCAGCAGCCAGGACACGAACACTGAAGCTTTCTTT. It yields the protein CASSQDTNTEAFF. The chain links TRBV4-2 to TRBJ1-1, with a weak D call TRBD1 (5 bases). Germline V gene data show CDR1 as LGHNA and CDR2 as YNFKEQ. Trimming shortened V by 3 bases and J by 1 base, and 6 bases separated the two germline ends. This CDR3 is built from 13 residues.

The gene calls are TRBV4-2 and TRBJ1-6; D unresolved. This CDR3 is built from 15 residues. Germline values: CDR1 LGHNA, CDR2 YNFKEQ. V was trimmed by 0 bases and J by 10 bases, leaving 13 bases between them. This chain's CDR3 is CASSQEEGAESPLHF. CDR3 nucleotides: TGTGCCAGCAGCCAAGAGGAGGGCGCGGAATCACCCCTCCACTTT.

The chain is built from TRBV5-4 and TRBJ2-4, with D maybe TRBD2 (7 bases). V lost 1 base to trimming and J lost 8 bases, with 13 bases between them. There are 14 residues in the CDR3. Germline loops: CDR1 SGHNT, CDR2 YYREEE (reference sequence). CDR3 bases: TGTGCCAGCAGCTTGCGGGGGGCTACGGACATTCAGTACTTC. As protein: CASSLRGATDIQYF.

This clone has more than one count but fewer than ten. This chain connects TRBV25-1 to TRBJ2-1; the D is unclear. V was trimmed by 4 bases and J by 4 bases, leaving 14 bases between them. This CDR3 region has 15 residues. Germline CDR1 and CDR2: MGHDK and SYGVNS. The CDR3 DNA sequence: TGTGCCAGCAGTGCCCCGAGGCTCGGGTACAATGAGCAGTTCTTC. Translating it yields CASSAPRLGYNEQFF.

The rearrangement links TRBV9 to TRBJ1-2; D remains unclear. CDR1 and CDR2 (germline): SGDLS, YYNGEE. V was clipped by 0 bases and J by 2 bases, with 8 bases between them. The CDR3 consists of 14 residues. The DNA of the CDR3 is TGTGCCAGCAGCGTAGGGTACAGCAACTATGGCTACACCTTC. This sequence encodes CASSVGYSNYGYTF.

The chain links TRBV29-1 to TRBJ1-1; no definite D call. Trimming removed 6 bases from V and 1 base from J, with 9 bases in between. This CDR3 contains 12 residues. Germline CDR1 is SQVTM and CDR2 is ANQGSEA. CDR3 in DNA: TGCAGCGTCGTCGGGTCGAACACTGAAGCTTTCTTT. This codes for CSVVGSNTEAFF.

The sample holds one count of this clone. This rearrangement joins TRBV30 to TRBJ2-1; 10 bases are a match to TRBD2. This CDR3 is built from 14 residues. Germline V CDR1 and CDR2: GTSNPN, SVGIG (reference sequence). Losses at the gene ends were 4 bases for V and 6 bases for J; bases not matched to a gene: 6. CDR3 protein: CAWKGLAIPNEQFF. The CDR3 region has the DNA TGTGCCTGGAAGGGACTAGCGATTCCCAATGAGCAGTTCTTC.

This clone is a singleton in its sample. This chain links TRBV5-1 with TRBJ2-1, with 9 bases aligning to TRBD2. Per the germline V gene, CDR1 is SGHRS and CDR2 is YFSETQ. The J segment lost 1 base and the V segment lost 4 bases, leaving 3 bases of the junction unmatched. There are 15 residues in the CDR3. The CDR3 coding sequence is TGCGCCAGCAGCACCACTAGCGGGTCCTACAATGAGCAGTTCTTC. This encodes CASSTTSGSYNEQFF. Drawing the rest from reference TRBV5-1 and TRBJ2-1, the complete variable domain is KAGVTQTPRYLIKTRGQQVTLSCSPISGHRSVSWYQQTPGQGLQFLFEYFSETQRNKGNFPGRFSGRQFSNSRSEMNVSTLELGDSALYLCASSTTSGSYNEQFFGPGTRLTVL.

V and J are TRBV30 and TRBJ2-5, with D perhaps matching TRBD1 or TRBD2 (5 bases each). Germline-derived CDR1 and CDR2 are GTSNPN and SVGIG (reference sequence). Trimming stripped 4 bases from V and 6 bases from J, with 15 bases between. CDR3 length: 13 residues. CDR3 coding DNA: TGTGCCTGGACCGACGGGGCGGTGAAGACCCAGTACTTC. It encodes CAWTDGAVKTQYF.

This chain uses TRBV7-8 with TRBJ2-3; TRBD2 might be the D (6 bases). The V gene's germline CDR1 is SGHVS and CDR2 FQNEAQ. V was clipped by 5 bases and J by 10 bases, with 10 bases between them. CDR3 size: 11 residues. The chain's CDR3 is CASSPGLPQYF. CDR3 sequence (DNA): TGTGCCAGCAGCCCGGGACTCCCGCAGTATTTT.

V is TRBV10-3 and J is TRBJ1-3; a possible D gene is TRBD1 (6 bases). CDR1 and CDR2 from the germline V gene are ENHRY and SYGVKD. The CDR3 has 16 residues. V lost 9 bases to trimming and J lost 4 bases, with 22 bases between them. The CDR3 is CAIRILNRDIGNTIYF. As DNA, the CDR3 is TGTGCCATACGAATTCTTAACCGGGACATCGGAAACACCATATATTTT.

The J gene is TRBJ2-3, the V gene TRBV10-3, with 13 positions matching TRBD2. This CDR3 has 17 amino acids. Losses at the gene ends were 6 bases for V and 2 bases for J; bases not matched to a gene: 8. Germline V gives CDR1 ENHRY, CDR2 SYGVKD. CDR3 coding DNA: TGTGCCATCAGCGGGACTAGCGGGAAAGTTCCCACAGATACGCAGTATTTT. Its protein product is CAISGTSGKVPTDTQYF.

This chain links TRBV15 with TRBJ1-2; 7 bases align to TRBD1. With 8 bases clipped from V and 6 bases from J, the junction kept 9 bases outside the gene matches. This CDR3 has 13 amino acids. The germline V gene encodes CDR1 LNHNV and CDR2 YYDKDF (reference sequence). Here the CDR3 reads CATQLDRVHGYTF. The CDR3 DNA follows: TGTGCCACCCAATTAGACAGGGTTCATGGCTACACCTTC.